One sample yielded the 19 T cell receptor beta chains listed below, sequenced in a study of shared clonotypes between healthy human individuals (dated by TCRdb to the early 2020s). The receptor library was made with the immunoSEQ multiplex PCR assay. Drawn from immuneACCESS, this table holds only the in-frame rearrangements with V and J called that TCRdb kept. Clones are partly lost; checked studies trace under half to an unresolved V gene and leave the rest unexplained. In all, the sample holds about 2.4 million clones, and 90% to 95% of those were seen once. 0.36% of the sample lies in the top ten. Input material: naive CD4+ T cells from PBMCs. The cell subset or site label, read with the paper, signifies: CD45RA+ positively selected. Every receptor here comes from a young man in good health. Some clones in this sample may be carry-over from other donors' samples.

The CDR3 bases are TGTGCCAGCAGTCCCCCCCGAACCGGGGGCTACACCTTC. Its protein is CASSPPRTGGYTF. V usage is TRBV28 and J usage is TRBJ1-2; D not certain. The CDR3 covers 13 residues. CDR1 and CDR2 (germline): MDHEN, SYDVKM. Trimming pared 5 bases from V and 8 bases from J, leaving 15 bases between.

The J gene is TRBJ2-3, the V gene TRBV4-2; D unresolved. The CDR3 runs to 15 residues. Deletions cut 4 bases from V and 2 bases from J, with 13 bases between. Per germline, CDR1 LGHNA and CDR2 YNFKEQ. The CDR3: CASSPKTGITDTQYF. CDR3 nucleotide sequence: TGTGCCAGCAGCCCCAAGACTGGCATCACAGATACGCAGTATTTT.

This chain uses TRBV19 with TRBJ1-5; 8 positions agree with TRBD1. Unmatched junction bases numbered 9, after V lost 8 bases and J lost 0 bases. Germline-derived CDR1 and CDR2 are LNHDA and SQIVND (reference sequence). The CDR3 is made up of 16 amino acids. DNA of the CDR3: TGTGCCAGTCGAGCGCAGGGGGCCCCTAGCAATCAGCCCCAGCATTTT. It yields the protein CASRAQGAPSNQPQHF.

The CDR3 region is CASRPLQGSTDTQYF. CDR3 sequence (DNA): TGTGCCTCCCGCCCCCTGCAGGGAAGCACAGATACGCAGTATTTT. The chain couples TRBV6-1 to TRBJ2-3; D possibly corresponds to TRBD1 (5 bases). Trimming removed 11 bases from V and 0 bases from J, with 18 bases in between. The V gene's germline CDR1 is MNHNS and CDR2 SASEGT. This CDR3 region has 15 residues.

This sequence joins TRBV15 and TRBJ2-5; the D gene is possibly TRBD2 (6 bases). The CDR3 runs to 17 residues. Germline V gene lookup returns CDR1 LNHNV and CDR2 YYDKDF (reference sequence). V was pared by 1 base and J by 3 bases, with 18 bases between. The CDR3 loop is CATSRVMRPRGEETQYF. The CDR3 coding sequence is TGTGCCACCAGCAGAGTCATGCGGCCCCGCGGGGAAGAGACCCAGTACTTC.

J is TRBJ2-2 and V is TRBV5-1; 11 bases line up with TRBD1. The trim removed 5 bases at V and 4 bases at J, leaving 10 bases unmatched. The length of the CDR3 is 17 residues. Germline CDR1 and CDR2: SGHRS and YFSETQ. CDR3 DNA sequence: TGCGCCAGCAGACGCCGGGACAGGGGGGCGAGCACCGGGGAGCTGTTTTTT. Its translation: CASRRRDRGASTGELFF.

The V gene is TRBV10-2, the J gene TRBJ1-5, with TRBD1 matching 10 bases. CDR1 is WSHSY, CDR2 SAAADI, per germline. This CDR3 is 15 amino acids long. The V gene end was trimmed by 2 bases and the J gene end by 7 bases; junction bases not matched to a gene: 5. CDR3 nucleotides: TGCGCCAGCAGTGAGGGAACGACAGGGGGCCAGCCCCAGCATTTT. Its translation is CASSEGTTGGQPQHF.

This chain uses TRBV11-3 with TRBJ2-5; D assignment may be TRBD1 or TRBD2 (5 bases each). The CDR3 has 16 residues. Looked up from germline, CDR1 is SGHNT and CDR2 is YENEEA. The V end was cut by 9 bases, the J end by 3 bases, with 23 bases between. The DNA for the CDR3 is TGTGCCAGTTCGGGCAGGTACGGGGCCCTAGAAGAGACCCAGTACTTC. Residues: CASSGRYGALEETQYF.

This chain joins TRBV18 and TRBJ2-3; TRBD1 might be the D (6 bases). V lost 3 bases, J lost 0 bases, and 13 bases lay in between. The length of the CDR3 is 16 residues. The V gene's germline CDR1 is KGHSH and CDR2 LQKENI. The CDR3 loop is CASSPRGSTSTDTQYF. In nucleotides, the CDR3 is TGTGCCAGCTCACCGAGGGGGTCGACTAGCACAGATACGCAGTATTTT.

This clone was seen just once. The rearrangement links TRBV5-1 to TRBJ2-2; possibly TRBD1 or TRBD2 for D (5 bases each). The V end was cut by 4 bases, the J end by 0 bases, with 16 bases between. The length of the CDR3 is 17 residues. Germline loops: CDR1 SGHRS, CDR2 YFSETQ. In DNA form, the CDR3 reads TGCGCCAGCAGCCTCGGGACGCTTGACGCGAACACCGGGGAGCTGTTTTTT. The encoded protein is CASSLGTLDANTGELFF.

This sequence joins TRBV18 and TRBJ2-3; 11 bases are shared with TRBD2. V was pared by 3 bases and J by 2 bases, with 4 bases of the junction left unmatched. CDR1 is KGHSH, CDR2 LQKENI, per germline. This CDR3 has 16 amino acids. The CDR3 spells CASSPVAGGVTDTQYF. The DNA for the CDR3 is TGTGCCAGCTCACCCGTAGCGGGAGGGGTCACAGATACGCAGTATTTT.

As concerns this clone: The same CDR3 can be traced to other DNA sequences in this sample. The chain recombines TRBV9 with TRBJ1-2, with 7 positions matching TRBD1. The CDR3 contains 14 residues. The V gene's germline CDR1 is SGDLS and CDR2 YYNGEE. V was pared by 0 bases and J by 8 bases, with 7 bases of the junction left unmatched. CDR3 loop: CASSVGQGVGGYTF. The CDR3 nucleotides are TGTGCCAGCAGCGTAGGACAGGGTGTAGGCGGCTACACCTTC.

V gene TRBV6-5 combines with J gene TRBJ1-3; the D gene is possibly TRBD1 (5 bases). Trimming pared 5 bases from V and 4 bases from J, leaving 12 bases between. Germline CDR1 and CDR2: MNHEY and SVGAGI. CDR3 length: 14 amino acids. For the CDR3, the DNA is TGTGCCAGCAGTCAGGGACCGAGGGGAAACACCATATATTTT. Residues: CASSQGPRGNTIYF.

CDR3 protein: CASSYRAEGYEQYF. The CDR3 DNA reads TGTGCCAGCAGTTACCGGGCGGAGGGATACGAGCAGTACTTC. The chain joins TRBV6-5 to TRBJ2-7, with D tentatively TRBD2 (6 bases). The V gene lost 2 bases and the J gene lost 4 bases, with 12 bases spanning the gap. The germline CDR1 and CDR2 sequences are MNHEY and SVGAGI. The CDR3 length is 14 residues.

The chain uses TRBV18 and TRBJ1-2, with no clear D. The CDR3 covers 12 residues. CDR1 is KGHSH and CDR2 is LQKENI in the germline V gene. V shed 6 bases and J shed 7 bases, with 12 bases lying between them. The CDR3 sequence is CASSTLQRGYTF. CDR3 in DNA: TGTGCCAGCTCCACCCTCCAGCGTGGCTACACCTTC.

The chain employs TRBV20-1 and TRBJ2-1; 7 bases map to TRBD2. CDR1 is DFQATT, CDR2 SNEGSKA, per germline (reference sequence). The J segment lost 6 bases and the V segment lost 6 bases, leaving 2 bases of the junction unmatched. This CDR3 comprises 11 residues. The CDR3 spells CSARLANEQFF. The CDR3, as DNA: TGCAGTGCCAGACTAGCCAATGAGCAGTTCTTC.

The chain links TRBV30 to TRBJ2-1; either TRBD1 or TRBD2 may supply D (5 bases each). This CDR3 has 15 amino acids. Germline values: CDR1 GTSNPN, CDR2 SVGIG (reference sequence). V lost 0 bases to trimming and J lost 8 bases, with 17 bases between them. The DNA of the CDR3 is TGTGCCTGGAGTGTTCTCCAGGGAGTGTTCGATGAGCAGTTCTTC. Residues: CAWSVLQGVFDEQFF.

J is TRBJ2-1 and V is TRBV9; 13 bases match TRBD2. After removal of 3 bases from V and 9 bases from J, the junction contained 3 bases not matched to a gene. CDR1 is SGDLS, CDR2 YYNGEE, per germline. The CDR3 consists of 14 residues. The CDR3 sequence is CASSARTSGSEQFF. CDR3 coding DNA: TGTGCCAGCAGCGCCCGGACTAGCGGGAGTGAGCAGTTCTTC.

This chain uses TRBV11-2 with TRBJ1-6; D unclear. Germline assignment: CDR1 SGHAT and CDR2 FQNNGV. Trimming removed 3 bases from V and 0 bases from J, with 6 bases in between. The CDR3 runs 15 residues. The chain's CDR3 is CASSFSGSYNSPLHF. CDR3 DNA: TGTGCCAGCAGCTTTTCGGGCTCCTATAATTCACCCCTCCACTTT.